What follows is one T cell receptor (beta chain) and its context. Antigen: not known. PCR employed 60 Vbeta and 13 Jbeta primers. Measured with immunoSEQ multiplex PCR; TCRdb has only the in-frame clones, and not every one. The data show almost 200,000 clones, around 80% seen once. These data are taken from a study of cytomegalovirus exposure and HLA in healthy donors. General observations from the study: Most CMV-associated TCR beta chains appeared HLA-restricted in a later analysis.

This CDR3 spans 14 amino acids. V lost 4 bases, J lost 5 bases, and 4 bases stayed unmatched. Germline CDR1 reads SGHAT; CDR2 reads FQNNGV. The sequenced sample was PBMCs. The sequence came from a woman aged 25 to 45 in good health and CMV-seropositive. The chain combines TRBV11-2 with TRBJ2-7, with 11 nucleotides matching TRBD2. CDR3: CASSSVAGGHEQYF. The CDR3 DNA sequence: TGTGCCAGCAGCTCCGTAGCGGGAGGGCACGAGCAGTACTTC.